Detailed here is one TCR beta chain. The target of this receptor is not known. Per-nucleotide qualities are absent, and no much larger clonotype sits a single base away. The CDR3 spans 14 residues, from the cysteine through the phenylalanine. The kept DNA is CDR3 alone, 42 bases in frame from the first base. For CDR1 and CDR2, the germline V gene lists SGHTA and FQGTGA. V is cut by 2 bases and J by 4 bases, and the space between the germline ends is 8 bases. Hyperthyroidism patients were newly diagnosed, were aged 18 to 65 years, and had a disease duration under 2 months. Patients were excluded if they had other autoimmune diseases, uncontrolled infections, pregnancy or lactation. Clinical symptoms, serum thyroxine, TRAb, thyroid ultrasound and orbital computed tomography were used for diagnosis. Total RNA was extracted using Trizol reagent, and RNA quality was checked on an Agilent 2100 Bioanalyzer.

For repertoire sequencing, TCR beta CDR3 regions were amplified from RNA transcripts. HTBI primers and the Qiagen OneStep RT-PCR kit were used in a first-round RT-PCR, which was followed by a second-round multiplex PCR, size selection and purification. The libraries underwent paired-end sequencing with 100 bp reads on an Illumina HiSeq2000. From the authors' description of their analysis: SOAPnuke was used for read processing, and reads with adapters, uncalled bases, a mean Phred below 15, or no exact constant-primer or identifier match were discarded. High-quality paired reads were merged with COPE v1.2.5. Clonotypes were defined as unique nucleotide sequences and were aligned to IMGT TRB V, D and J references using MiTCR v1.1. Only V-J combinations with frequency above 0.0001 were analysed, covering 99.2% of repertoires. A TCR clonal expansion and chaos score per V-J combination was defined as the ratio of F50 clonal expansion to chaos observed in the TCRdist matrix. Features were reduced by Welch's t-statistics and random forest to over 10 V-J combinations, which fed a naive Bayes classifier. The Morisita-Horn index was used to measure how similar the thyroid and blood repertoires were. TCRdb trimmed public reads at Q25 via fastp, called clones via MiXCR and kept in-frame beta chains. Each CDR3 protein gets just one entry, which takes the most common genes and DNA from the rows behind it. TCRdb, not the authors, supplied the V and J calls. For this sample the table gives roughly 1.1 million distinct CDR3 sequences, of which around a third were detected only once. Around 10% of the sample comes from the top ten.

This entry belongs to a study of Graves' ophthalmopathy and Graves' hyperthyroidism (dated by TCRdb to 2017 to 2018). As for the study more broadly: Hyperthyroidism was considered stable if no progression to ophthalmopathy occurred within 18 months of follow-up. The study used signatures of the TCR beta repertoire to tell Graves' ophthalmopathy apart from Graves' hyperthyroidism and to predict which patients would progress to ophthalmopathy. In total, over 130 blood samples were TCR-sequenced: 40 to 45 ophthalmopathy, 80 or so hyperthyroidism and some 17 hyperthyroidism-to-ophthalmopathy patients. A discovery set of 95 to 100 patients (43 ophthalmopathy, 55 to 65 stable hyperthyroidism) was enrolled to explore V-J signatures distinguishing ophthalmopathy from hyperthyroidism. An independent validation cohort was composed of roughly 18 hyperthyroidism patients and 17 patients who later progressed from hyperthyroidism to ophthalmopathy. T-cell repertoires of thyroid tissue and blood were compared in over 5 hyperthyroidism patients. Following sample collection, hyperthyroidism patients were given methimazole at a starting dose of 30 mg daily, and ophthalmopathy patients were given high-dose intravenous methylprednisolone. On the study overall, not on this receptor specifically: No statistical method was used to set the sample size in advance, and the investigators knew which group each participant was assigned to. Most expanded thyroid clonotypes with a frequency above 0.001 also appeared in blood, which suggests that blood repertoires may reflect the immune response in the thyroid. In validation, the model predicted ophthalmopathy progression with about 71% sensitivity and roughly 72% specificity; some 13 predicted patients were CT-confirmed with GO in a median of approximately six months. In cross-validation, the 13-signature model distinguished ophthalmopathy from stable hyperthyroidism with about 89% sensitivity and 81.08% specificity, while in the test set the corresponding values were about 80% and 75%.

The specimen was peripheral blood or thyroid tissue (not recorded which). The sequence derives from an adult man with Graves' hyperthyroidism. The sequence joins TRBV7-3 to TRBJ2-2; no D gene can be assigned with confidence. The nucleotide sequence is TGTGCCAGCAGCTTAGCCAGACCCACCGGGGAGCTGTTTTTT. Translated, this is CASSLARPTGELFF. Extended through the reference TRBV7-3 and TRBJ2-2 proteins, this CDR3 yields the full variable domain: GAGVSQTPSNKVTEKGKYVELRCDPISGHTALYWYRQSLGQGPEFLIYFQGTGAADDSGLPNDRFFAVRPEGSVSTLKIQRTERGDSAVYLCASSLARPTGELFFGEGSRLTVL.